This entry describes one T cell receptor (beta chain). No antigen is known for it. The sample holds no much larger clone one base away, and base qualities are not on file. Patients with a history of autoimmune disease or receiving systemic immunosuppression were excluded from the trial. Peripheral blood for TCR sequencing was drawn from every dose cohort at baseline, at cycle 4 day 1 and at cycle 7 day 1. The samples were drawn from a first-in-human, open-label, multicenter phase I dose-escalation trial of ivuxolimab. Adults with locally advanced or metastatic melanoma, renal cell, hepatocellular, or head and neck squamous cell carcinoma were enrolled in the trial. Before TCR sequencing, CD4+ T cells and CD8+ T cells were sorted from peripheral blood as separate populations. Genomic DNA was extracted from sorted cells for sequencing of the TCRbeta CDR3 region. The immunoSEQ Assay was used for sequencing of TCRbeta CDR3 regions. Held by TCRdb, this immuneACCESS table contains in-frame sequences only and omits some clones. Under half of the omission traces to an unresolved V gene where checked; the cause of the rest is unknown. For this sample the table gives around 77,000 clones, of which roughly 86% were detected only once. The ten largest clones represent more than 2.5% of the sample.

The sample comes from a study of OX40 agonist ivuxolimab in advanced cancers. Concerning the study at large: Ivuxolimab was an agonistic, fully human IgG2 monoclonal antibody directed against OX40 (CD134), a costimulatory receptor. Intravenous ivuxolimab was administered to patients every 2 weeks at six dose levels: 0.01, 0.1, 0.3, 1.5, 3 and 10 mg/kg. Of the roughly 51 patients in dose escalation, 19 had hepatocellular carcinoma, around 15 had melanoma, 9 had renal cell carcinoma and 9 had head and neck cancer. The dose-escalation cohort was 80% to 90% male with a mean age of approximately 60 years, ranging from roughly 23 to 80. Prior anti-PD-1, anti-PD-L1 or anti-CTLA-4 therapy was permitted, and checkpoint inhibitors had been received by roughly two fifths of dose-escalation patients. Partial responses occurred in three dose-escalation patients: two with cutaneous melanoma and one with hepatocellular carcinoma. Peripheral TCRbeta sequencing aimed to test whether ivuxolimab altered TCR sequence diversity and caused clonal T-cell expansion. The monotherapy dose-escalation portion (N of about 50 patients) of the phase I ivuxolimab trial is reported in the paper. The paper as a whole reports these results and caveats: Low levels of normalized T-cell clonal expansion were also seen in some patients who did not respond. Partial responders in the 0.1-3.0 mg/kg groups had among the lowest normalized peripheral clonal expansion, especially among CD8+ T cells. At doses of 0.1 to 3.0 mg/kg, clonal expansion of both CD4+ and CD8+ blood T cells was observed from baseline to week 6. On average, CD8+ T cells showed more expanded clones than CD4+ T cells after ivuxolimab. Which antigens the clonally expanded peripheral T cells were specific for was not determined.

CDR3 length: 18 amino acids, cysteine to phenylalanine. Only the CDR3 DNA is retained, 54 bases long and in frame from the first base. The receptor's source is an adult with an advanced solid tumor such as melanoma, head and neck, liver or kidney cancer. The sample here was CD4+ or CD8+ T cells sorted from blood, taken in a trial of the OX40 agonist ivuxolimab. The rearranged chain carries TRBV21-1 and TRBJ2-7; the table's D call TRBD2 went unverified against the DNA. TRBV21-1 is an annotated pseudogene. The bases are TGTGCCAGCTCCCGGGACAGGGGTGAGCTAGCGGGGTCCTACGAGCAGTACTTC. It is translated as CASSRDRGELAGSYEQYF.